The 25 T cell receptor beta chains listed next were all sequenced from one sample in a study of blood T cell repertoires in COVID-19. Sequencing used immunoSEQ multiplex PCR; TCRdb keeps in-frame clones, though not all of them. The sample consists of 400,000 or so clones, about nine tenths of them appearing once. Specimen: PBMCs or T cells enriched from blood (not recorded which). These receptors originate from a man between 18 and 29 years old who had recovered from COVID-19.

This clone came up a few times. The CDR3 protein is CASSLRGSTGGYTF. CDR3 sequence (DNA): TGTGCCAGCAGTCTCAGGGGTTCTACTGGTGGCTACACCTTC. This chain joins TRBV27 and TRBJ1-2; tentative D call: TRBD1 (6 bases). There are 14 residues in the CDR3. V lost 5 bases and J lost 7, with 17 bases in between. Germline V gene data show CDR1 as MNHEY and CDR2 as SMNVEV (reference sequence).

The chain carries TRBV7-8 and TRBJ2-7; possibly TRBD2 for D (5 bases). Between the trimmed V and J ends, which lost 3 bases and 3 bases, there was a span of 12 bases. This CDR3 contains 14 residues. CDR1 is SGHVS and CDR2 is FQNEAQ in the germline V gene. CDR3 amino acids: CASSLRVGYYEQYF. For the CDR3, the DNA is TGTGCCAGCAGCTTGCGGGTGGGGTACTACGAGCAGTACTTC.

The gene calls are TRBV3-1 (or the pseudogene TRBV3-2) and TRBJ1-1; 10 nucleotides line up with TRBD1. CDR1 and CDR2 from the germline V gene are LGHDT and YNNKEL (reference sequence). V lost 1 base, J lost 0 bases, and 5 bases stayed unmatched. This CDR3 is 17 amino acids long. This CDR3 reads CASSQAWDRGLNTEAFF. In DNA, the CDR3 is TGTGCCAGCAGCCAAGCGTGGGACAGGGGATTGAACACTGAAGCTTTCTTT.

The chain couples TRBV4-1 to TRBJ1-5; no reliable D call. V gave up 0 bases and J gave up 4 bases, with 13 bases separating them. This CDR3 region has 16 residues. Germline lookup yields CDR1 MGHRA and CDR2 YSYEKL. The DNA of the CDR3 is TGCGCCAGCAGCCAAGAATCGGGAGTCAAAAATCAGCCCCAGCATTTT. Translating gives CASSQESGVKNQPQHF.

The J gene is TRBJ1-1, the V gene TRBV6-5; D may be TRBD1 (5 bases). This CDR3 is 13 amino acids long. Trimming left V 8 bases short and J 5 bases short, with 15 bases between. Germline V gives CDR1 MNHEY, CDR2 SVGAGI. The CDR3, as DNA: TGTGCCAGCTTGGGGGGGGTCCTAACTGAAGCTTTCTTT. This gives the protein CASLGGVLTEAFF.

The chain joins TRBV9 to TRBJ2-1; D gene unclear. The V end lost 0 bases, the J end lost 7 bases, and 14 bases lay between the germline ends. This CDR3 is built from 15 residues. Per the germline V gene, CDR1 is SGDLS and CDR2 is YYNGEE. The CDR3 loop is CASSVDGFGWNEQFF. In DNA, the CDR3 is TGTGCCAGCAGCGTAGACGGGTTTGGTTGGAATGAGCAGTTCTTC.

This chain joins TRBV5-1 and TRBJ2-5; a possible D gene is TRBD1 (5 bases). Germline CDR1 and CDR2: SGHRS and YFSETQ. Trimming removed 7 bases from V and 1 base from J, with 14 bases in between. This CDR3 is built from 14 residues. CDR3 in amino acids: CASRRFDSQETQYF. The CDR3 bases are TGCGCCAGCCGCCGTTTCGACAGCCAAGAGACCCAGTACTTC.

The rearrangement links TRBV7-9 to TRBJ2-1; the D gene is possibly TRBD2 (6 bases). V dropped 0 bases and J dropped 9 bases, with 9 bases sitting between them. CDR3 length: 13 amino acids. The germline V gene encodes CDR1 SEHNR and CDR2 FQNEAQ (reference sequence). The CDR3 here is CASSLAGLSEQFF. In DNA form, the CDR3 reads TGTGCCAGCAGCTTAGCGGGACTCAGTGAGCAGTTCTTC.

V and J are TRBV5-1 and TRBJ1-3; D is possibly TRBD1 (5 bases). Germline CDR1 SGHRS, CDR2 YFSETQ. The ends were cut back, 0 bases at V and 7 bases at J, with 5 bases in the middle. The CDR3 spans 12 residues. CDR3 region: CASSLEGNTIYF. The CDR3, as DNA: TGCGCCAGCAGCTTGGAGGGGAACACCATATATTTT.

The V and J genes are TRBV6-6 and TRBJ2-5, with D tentatively TRBD1 (7 bases). From germline, CDR1 is MNHNY and CDR2 SVGAGI (reference sequence). CDR3 size: 14 residues. Trimming removed 4 bases at V and 7 bases at J, with 16 bases between. The CDR3 loop is CASSSSGGGGTQYF. CDR3 bases: TGTGCCAGCAGTTCGTCAGGGGGAGGCGGGACCCAGTACTTC.

The genes are TRBV5-1 and TRBJ1-1, with D perhaps TRBD1 (5 bases). Germline CDR1 reads SGHRS; CDR2 reads YFSETQ. The V and J ends lost 5 bases and 1 base respectively, with 9 bases between them. The CDR3 spans 13 residues. The CDR3 bases are TGCGCCAGCAGTCGTCAGGGGAACACTGAAGCTTTCTTT. Translating gives CASSRQGNTEAFF.

The rearrangement uses TRBV5-5 and TRBJ1-5, with TRBD1 identical over 7 bases. The junction had 3 bases not matched to a gene; V was cut back by 0 bases and J by 0 bases. This CDR3 is built from 16 residues. The germline CDR1 and CDR2 sequences are SGHKS and YYEKEE (reference sequence). The CDR3 protein is CASSLGGTVSNQPQHF. The CDR3 nucleotides are TGTGCCAGCAGCTTGGGGGGGACAGTTAGCAATCAGCCCCAGCATTTT.

The chain recombines TRBV9 with TRBJ2-5; 14 bases match TRBD2. With 0 bases clipped from V and 4 bases from J, the junction kept 2 bases outside the gene matches. This CDR3 has 16 residues. CDR1 SGDLS and CDR2 YYNGEE come from the germline V gene. The CDR3 bases are TGTGCCAGCAGCGTAGATGGGACTAGCGGGAGAGAGACCCAGTACTTC. As protein: CASSVDGTSGRETQYF. The full variable domain, with the rest looked up from reference TRBV9 and TRBJ2-5, is DSGVTQTPKHLITATGQRVTLRCSPRSGDLSVYWYQQSLDQGLQFLIQYYNGEERAKGNILERFSAQQFPDLHSELNLSSLELGDSALYFCASSVDGTSGRETQYFGPGTRLLVL.

This chain uses TRBV5-5 with TRBJ2-5, with D maybe TRBD1 (5 bases). Germline V gene sequence: CDR1 SGHKS, CDR2 YYEKEE (reference sequence). This CDR3 has 15 amino acids. V was shortened by 0 bases and J by 1 base, with 10 bases between the two germline ends. CDR3 nucleotide sequence: TGTGCCAGCAGCTTGGGGGGCCTCACCCAAGAGACCCAGTACTTC. This sequence encodes CASSLGGLTQETQYF.

V usage is TRBV6-1 and J usage is TRBJ1-6, with 7 bases aligning to TRBD1. Per germline, CDR1 MNHNS and CDR2 SASEGT. The length of the CDR3 is 14 residues. J gave up 16 bases and V 3 bases, and 12 bases lay outside the gene matches. In nucleotides, the CDR3 is TGTGCCAGCAGTGAGAGGGGACAGAGAGGCTCTCTCCACTTT. The encoded protein is CASSERGQRGSLHF.

This clone occurred once. The V gene is TRBV6-5, the J gene TRBJ2-7; 8 nucleotides agree with TRBD1. Germline V gene data show CDR1 as MNHEY and CDR2 as SVGAGI. The CDR3 spans 14 residues. V gave up 7 bases and J gave up 2 bases; unmatched junction bases: 7. In DNA, the CDR3 is TGTGCCAGCATCTCCTGGGACAGGCCCTACGAGCAGTACTTC. Protein product: CASISWDRPYEQYF.

The CDR3 protein is CAIGQGWGYTF. The CDR3 region has the DNA TGTGCCATCGGACAGGGTTGGGGCTACACCTTC. The chain has TRBV6-5 and TRBJ1-2; 8 nucleotides line up with TRBD1. Per germline, CDR1 MNHEY and CDR2 SVGAGI. CDR3 length equals 11 residues. The ends lost 10 bases at V and 8 bases at J; junction bases unmatched: 6.

This clone was observed a few times. The gene calls are TRBV30 and TRBJ2-3; no firm D call. Germline V gives CDR1 GTSNPN, CDR2 SVGIG (reference sequence). Trimming took off 2 bases at V and 5 bases at J, with 5 bases between the two ends. CDR3 length equals 11 residues. CDR3 protein: CAWSRQDTQYF. The DNA for the CDR3 is TGTGCCTGGAGTAGACAAGATACGCAGTATTTT. Drawing the rest from reference TRBV30 and TRBJ2-3, the complete variable domain is SQTIHQWPATLVQPVGSPLSLECTVEGTSNPNLYWYRQAAGRGLQLLFYSVGIGQISSEVPQNLSASRPQDRQFILSSKKLLLSDSGFYLCAWSRQDTQYFGPGTRLTVL.

This clone came up once. The chain combines TRBV4-1 with TRBJ2-7; 8 nucleotides match TRBD2. The J segment lost 2 bases and the V segment lost 6 bases, leaving 3 bases of the junction unmatched. The germline CDR1 and CDR2 sequences are MGHRA and YSYEKL. The CDR3 covers 13 residues. The CDR3 coding sequence is TGCGCCAGCAGACCGACTAGCGCCTACGAGCAGTACTTC. Translating gives CASRPTSAYEQYF.

V usage is TRBV29-1 and J usage is TRBJ2-2, with D perhaps TRBD2 (6 bases). The CDR3 is 12 residues long. V was cut by 8 bases and J by 3 bases, with 10 bases left in between. From germline, CDR1 is SQVTM and CDR2 ANQGSEA. As DNA, the CDR3 is TGCAGCTCGACTAGTGACACCGGGGAGCTGTTTTTT. Translated, it gives CSSTSDTGELFF.

The chain combines TRBV2 with TRBJ2-5; D uncertain. The length of the CDR3 is 11 residues. The germline V gene encodes CDR1 SNHLY and CDR2 FYNNEI. The V end was cut by 4 bases, the J end by 5 bases, with 5 bases between. The CDR3 loop is CASSVSETQYF. CDR3 sequence (DNA): TGTGCCAGCAGTGTTAGTGAGACCCAGTACTTC.

V and J are TRBV5-1 and TRBJ1-1, with a weak D call TRBD1 (6 bases). Trimming cost V 4 bases and J 5 bases, with 12 bases left between them. This CDR3 is built from 13 residues. The germline V gene encodes CDR1 SGHRS and CDR2 YFSETQ. CDR3 sequence: CASSPGAYTEAFF. In nucleotides, the CDR3 is TGCGCCAGCAGCCCAGGGGCCTATACTGAAGCTTTCTTT.

The rearrangement links TRBV9 to TRBJ2-1, with 7 bases aligning to TRBD2. V lost 4 bases, J lost 5 bases, and 6 bases stayed unmatched. This CDR3 has 14 amino acids. The germline V gene encodes CDR1 SGDLS and CDR2 YYNGEE. CDR3 coding DNA: TGTGCCAGCAGCACTAGCGTAAGCGACAATGAGCAGTTCTTC. Residues: CASSTSVSDNEQFF.

This rearrangement joins TRBV5-4 to TRBJ1-6; D ambiguous. V lost 4 bases, J lost 8 bases, and 7 bases lay in between. From germline, CDR1 is SGHNT and CDR2 YYREEE (reference sequence). The CDR3 is 12 residues long. The CDR3 loop reads CASSTRDSPLHF. DNA for the CDR3: TGTGCCAGCAGCACTAGAGATTCACCCCTCCACTTT. The full variable domain, in which reference TRBV5-4 and TRBJ1-6 provide the parts outside the CDR3, is ETGVTQSPTHLIKTRGQQVTLRCSSQSGHNTVSWYQQALGQGPQFIFQYYREEENGRGNFPPRFSGLQFPNYSSELNVNALELDDSALYLCASSTRDSPLHFGNGTRLTVT.

The table lists this clone with many counts. The V call is TRBV27, the J call TRBJ2-1; perhaps TRBD2 as D (6 bases). Germline V gene lookup returns CDR1 MNHEY and CDR2 SMNVEV (reference sequence). This CDR3 is 14 amino acids long. The ends were cut back, 4 bases at V and 3 bases at J, with 10 bases in the middle. The CDR3 sequence: CASSSGEIYNEQFF. The CDR3 DNA follows: TGTGCCAGCAGTTCGGGGGAGATCTACAATGAGCAGTTCTTC.